One T cell receptor (beta chain) is described in this entry. The CDR3 runs 16 residues. Germline V gene data show CDR1 as SGDLS and CDR2 as YYNGEE. Trimming took 2 bases from V and 4 from J; bases not matched to a gene: 8. If patients had autoimmune disease history or systemic immunosuppression, they were excluded. TCRdb's copy holds only in-frame clones and misses some; the assay was immunoSEQ multiplex PCR. The data hold around 56,000 clones, with about four fifths observed a single time. The entry originates in a study of OX40 agonist ivuxolimab in advanced cancers. Study background: Ivuxolimab was delivered to patients intravenously every 2 weeks at doses spanning 0.01 to 10 mg/kg. Males comprised 82.7% of the group, whose mean age was 60 years (range roughly 20 to 90).

This TCR was sampled from an adult with an advanced solid tumor such as melanoma, head and neck, liver or kidney cancer. The specimen comprised CD4+ or CD8+ T cells sorted from blood, sampled in a trial of the OX40 agonist ivuxolimab. The J gene is TRBJ2-3, the V gene TRBV9, with TRBD1 matching 9 bases. CDR3 in DNA: TGTGCCAGCAGCGTCGGGACAGGGTATGGTTCAGATACGCAGTATTTT. Residues: CASSVGTGYGSDTQYF.